The next 17 T cell receptor beta chains were all read from a single sample in a study of blood T cell repertoires in COVID-19. The repertoire was sequenced with immunoSEQ multiplex PCR; TCRdb's copy has only in-frame clones and lacks some. The sample records under 250,000 clones, roughly four fifths being singletons. Specimen: peripheral blood. The receptors were gathered from a woman aged 40 to 50 with acute or convalescent COVID-19.

The chain uses TRBV10-3 and TRBJ2-1, with 7 bases matching TRBD2. The CDR3 is made up of 14 amino acids. V trimming: 0 bases; J trimming: 8 bases; junction bases outside the gene matches: 4. The germline CDR1 and CDR2 sequences are ENHRY and SYGVKD. CDR3 DNA sequence: TGTGCCATCAGTGAGTCGGGAGGGGCCTATGAGCAGTTCTTC. As protein: CAISESGGAYEQFF.

The chain is built from TRBV11-2 and TRBJ2-7; weak D call: TRBD1 (6 bases). The V end lost 5 bases, the J end lost 4 bases, and 21 bases lay between the germline ends. The CDR3 has 16 residues. Germline CDR1 is SGHAT and CDR2 is FQNNGV. Here the CDR3 reads CASSTDGPGDGYEQYF. CDR3 nucleotides: TGTGCCAGCAGCACTGATGGCCCAGGGGACGGATACGAGCAGTACTTC.

This chain's CDR3 is CASSSQGADTEAFF. CDR3 DNA sequence: TGTGCCAGCAGTTCACAGGGGGCGGACACTGAAGCTTTCTTT. The rearrangement links TRBV2 to TRBJ1-1; 9 bases align to TRBD1. The V and J ends lost 5 bases and 3 bases, in that order; junction bases with no gene match: 4. The CDR3 totals 14 residues. The V gene's germline CDR1 is SNHLY and CDR2 FYNNEI.

The chain is built from TRBV15 and TRBJ2-3; the match to TRBD2 covers 11 bases. The CDR3 has 16 residues. V dropped 3 bases and J dropped 4; count of bases not matched to a gene: 6. Germline V gene data show CDR1 as LNHNV and CDR2 as YYDKDF (reference sequence). Here the CDR3 DNA reads TGTGCCACCAGCAGTGTAGCGGGGGGGTCGGCAGATACGCAGTATTTT. Translating it yields CATSSVAGGSADTQYF.

V is TRBV19 and J is TRBJ2-7, with 10 nucleotides matching TRBD1. Trimming cost V 6 bases and J 1 base; bases outside gene matches: 6. CDR1 is LNHDA and CDR2 is SQIVND in the germline V gene (reference sequence). This CDR3 spans 15 amino acids. CDR3 sequence reads: CASSREGQGSYEQYF. The CDR3 nucleotides are TGTGCCAGTAGCCGTGAGGGACAGGGGTCCTACGAGCAGTACTTC.

Here the CDR3 reads CASSEARENQPQHF. CDR3 sequence (DNA): TGTGCCAGCAGTGAAGCGAGGGAGAATCAGCCCCAGCATTTT. This chain links TRBV2 with TRBJ1-5, with no clear D. Trimming took off 0 bases at V and 4 bases at J, with 7 bases between the two ends. This CDR3 spans 14 amino acids. Germline V gene data show CDR1 as SNHLY and CDR2 as FYNNEI.

The chain joins TRBV19 to TRBJ1-2; 8 bases are a match to TRBD1. This CDR3 region has 13 residues. J gave up 8 bases and V 9 bases, and 11 bases lay outside the gene matches. Germline values: CDR1 LNHDA, CDR2 SQIVND (reference sequence). As DNA, the CDR3 is TGTGCCAGCCTTGGACAGGGCATAGGGGGCTACACCTTC. Translating it yields CASLGQGIGGYTF.

The chain uses TRBV5-1 and TRBJ2-7, with D possibly matching TRBD2 (5 bases). With 0 bases removed from V and 8 bases from J, the gap between germline ends came to 18 bases. The length of the CDR3 is 15 residues. CDR1 and CDR2 (germline): SGHRS, YFSETQ. This CDR3 reads CASSLVGDTLLKQYF. CDR3 nucleotide sequence: TGCGCCAGCAGCTTGGTCGGGGATACTTTATTGAAGCAGTACTTC.

This chain uses TRBV11-1 with TRBJ2-7; tentatively, D is TRBD2 (5 bases). The CDR3 is 14 amino acids. Germline lookup yields CDR1 SGHAT and CDR2 FQDESV (reference sequence). V gave up 0 bases and J gave up 3 bases, with 9 bases separating them. The CDR3 nucleotides are TGTGCCAGCAGCTTAGCTGGTGGGAGCTACGAGCAGTACTTC. It codes for CASSLAGGSYEQYF.

In this sample, this clone turned up a few times. The CDR3 coding sequence is TGTGCCAGCAGTGATCACGGGGATACGCAGTATTTT. This gives the protein CASSDHGDTQYF. This chain uses TRBV6-1 with TRBJ2-3; D gene uncertain. This CDR3 is built from 12 residues. The germline V gene encodes CDR1 MNHNS and CDR2 SASEGT. Trimming left V 3 bases short and J 6 bases short, with 7 bases between.

V and J are TRBV29-1 and TRBJ1-2; a weak D match, TRBD1 (6 bases). The CDR3 runs to 12 residues. Germline loops: CDR1 SQVTM, CDR2 ANQGSEA. V lost 8 bases and J lost 8, with 18 bases in between. CDR3 nucleotide sequence: TGCAGCACCGTGAGGACAGAAGAAGGCTACACCTTC. Its translation is CSTVRTEEGYTF.

The chain combines TRBV6-5 with TRBJ1-6; D gene ambiguous. Trimming pared 5 bases from V and 3 bases from J, leaving 8 bases between. The CDR3 length is 14 residues. Germline V gene data show CDR1 as MNHEY and CDR2 as SVGAGI. The CDR3 DNA sequence: TGTGCCAGCAGTAGCGCCCTCTATAATTCACCCCTCCACTTT. It codes for CASSSALYNSPLHF.

The V gene is TRBV6-2 or TRBV6-3, the J gene TRBJ2-7; 12 bases are shared with TRBD2. Germline CDR1 reads MNHEY; CDR2 reads SVGEGT. The J segment lost 6 bases and the V segment lost 4 bases, leaving 4 bases of the junction unmatched. CDR3 length: 14 residues. CDR3 amino acids: CASSSSGRVSEQYF. CDR3 DNA sequence: TGTGCCAGCAGTTCTAGCGGGAGGGTGAGCGAGCAGTACTTC.

V usage is TRBV13 and J usage is TRBJ2-7, with 8 bases that match TRBD2. Unmatched junction bases numbered 2, after V lost 7 bases and J lost 0 bases. CDR1 and CDR2 from the germline V gene are PRHDT and FYEKMQ (reference sequence). The CDR3 extends over 13 amino acids. CDR3 nucleotides: TGTGCCAGCACCGGGGGGGCCTCCTACGAGCAGTACTTC. Translated: CASTGGASYEQYF.

The chain couples TRBV6-2 or TRBV6-3 to TRBJ2-3; D possibly corresponds to TRBD2 (6 bases). This CDR3 comprises 17 residues. V lost 0 bases to trimming and J lost 6 bases, with 19 bases between them. Looked up from germline, CDR1 is MNHEY and CDR2 is SVGEGT. The CDR3 sequence: CASSYSIQRREADTQYF. The CDR3 DNA reads as TGTGCCAGCAGTTACTCGATACAGCGAAGGGAGGCGGATACGCAGTATTTT.

The rearrangement links TRBV7-9 to TRBJ1-2; 9 nucleotides agree with TRBD1. V lost 5 bases, J lost 5 bases, and 9 bases stayed unmatched. This CDR3 comprises 15 residues. Per germline, CDR1 SEHNR and CDR2 FQNEAQ (reference sequence). The DNA of the CDR3 is TGTGCCAGCAGCCCAAAACAGGGGGCGCTTTATGGCTACACCTTC. This translates into CASSPKQGALYGYTF.

CDR3 region: CAISGGGGNEQFF. For the CDR3, the DNA is TGTGCCATCAGTGGCGGGGGGGGGAATGAGCAGTTCTTC. The V call is TRBV10-3, the J call TRBJ2-1; TRBD2 aligns across 9 bases. The CDR3 has 13 residues. Germline CDR1 and CDR2: ENHRY and SYGVKD. Unmatched junction bases numbered 2, after V lost 4 bases and J lost 7 bases.